The next 25 T cell receptor beta chains were all read from a single sample in a study of cytomegalovirus exposure and HLA in healthy donors. The PCR contained 60 Vbeta and 13 Jbeta primers. Clones were sequenced by immunoSEQ multiplex PCR, and TCRdb holds only the in-frame ones, with some missing. The table lists 150,000 to 200,000 clones, more than 60% of them singletons. Sequencing was carried out using PBMCs. All receptors derive from a man aged 18 to 29 in good health and CMV-seropositive.

This sequence joins TRBV5-4 and TRBJ2-5; TRBD2 matches 8 bases. Germline CDR1 is SGHNT and CDR2 is YYREEE (reference sequence). The CDR3 has 14 residues. V trimming: 3 bases; J trimming: 4 bases; junction bases outside the gene matches: 5. CDR3 residues: CASSYQTSGETQYF. The DNA of the CDR3 is TGTGCCAGCAGCTACCAAACTAGCGGAGAGACCCAGTACTTC.

To note about this clone: At one of its ends the junction is not consistent with the germline gene, which may arise from a read error. The chain combines TRBV7-9 with TRBJ2-7, with 9 bases that match TRBD1. The CDR3 contains 15 residues. CDR1 and CDR2 (germline): SEHNR, FQNEAQ (reference sequence). DNA of the CDR3: TGTTCCAGCAGCCCTCGGGGGACAGGGACCTACGAGCAGTACTTC. Translating gives CSSSPRGTGTYEQYF.

The chain recombines TRBV7-8 with TRBJ1-1, with 7 bases fitting TRBD1. The CDR3 extends over 13 amino acids. V lost 5 bases, J lost 7 bases, and 7 bases stayed unmatched. Looked up from germline, CDR1 is SGHVS and CDR2 is FQNEAQ. CDR3 in DNA: TGTGCCAGCAGCGCGACAGGGTCCGGTGAAGCTTTCTTT. Translating gives CASSATGSGEAFF.

The rearrangement uses TRBV5-4 and TRBJ2-3; TRBD1 aligns across 10 bases. The CDR3 is 15 amino acids. The germline V gene encodes CDR1 SGHNT and CDR2 YYREEE (reference sequence). Germline trimming cut 2 bases from V and 4 bases from J; bases unmatched to any gene: 4. DNA of the CDR3: TGTGCCAGCAGCTTAGGGACAGGGGCATCAGATACGCAGTATTTT. The encoded protein is CASSLGTGASDTQYF.

The CDR3 nucleotides read TGTGCCAGCAGTTCGCTTCAGACGGACAGGACCCGCTCTGGGGCCAACGTCCTGACTTTC. This codes for CASSSLQTDRTRSGANVLTF. This chain uses TRBV28 with TRBJ2-6, with TRBD1 matching over 7 bases. The CDR3 consists of 20 residues. V trimming: 4 bases; J trimming: 0 bases; junction bases outside the gene matches: 15. Germline V gene lookup returns CDR1 MDHEN and CDR2 SYDVKM.

The chain links TRBV19 to TRBJ2-6; TRBD2 matches at 10 bases. The germline V gene has CDR1 LNHDA and CDR2 SQIVND (reference sequence). Trimming removed 3 bases from V and 1 base from J; junction bases left unmatched: 3. The length of the CDR3 is 17 residues. CDR3 sequence: CASSMSSGRSGANVLTF. The CDR3 DNA reads TGTGCCAGTAGTATGTCTAGCGGGAGATCTGGGGCCAACGTCCTGACTTTC.

The gene calls are TRBV5-4 and TRBJ2-2, with 11 bases aligning to TRBD2. Trimming removed 3 bases from V and 6 bases from J; junction bases left unmatched: 4. The V gene's germline CDR1 is SGHNT and CDR2 YYREEE (reference sequence). CDR3 length: 15 amino acids. CDR3 residues: CASSWGLADAGELFF. The CDR3 DNA reads as TGTGCCAGCAGCTGGGGACTAGCGGACGCCGGGGAGCTGTTTTTT. The variable domain in full, with the rest retrieved from reference TRBV5-4 and TRBJ2-2, is ETGVTQSPTHLIKTRGQQVTLRCSSQSGHNTVSWYQQALGQGPQFIFQYYREEENGRGNFPPRFSGLQFPNYSSELNVNALELDDSALYLCASSWGLADAGELFFGEGSRLTVL.

The J gene is TRBJ2-1, the V gene TRBV5-1, with D possibly being TRBD1 (5 bases). The CDR3 spans 15 residues. Trimming shortened V by 0 bases and J by 0 bases, and 7 bases separated the two germline ends. Per the germline V gene, CDR1 is SGHRS and CDR2 is YFSETQ. This chain's CDR3 is CASSLGDSSYNEQFF. The CDR3 DNA reads as TGCGCCAGCAGCTTGGGAGACAGCTCCTACAATGAGCAGTTCTTC.

The chain combines TRBV28 with TRBJ1-1; the match to TRBD1 covers 9 bases. The CDR3 runs 13 residues. With V trimmed by 2 bases and J by 11 bases, 6 bases remained unmatched. CDR1 and CDR2 from the germline V gene are MDHEN and SYDVKM. In DNA form, the CDR3 reads TGTGCCAGCAGTTTAGAAACAGGGGGCTTGGCTTTCTTT. Amino acid sequence: CASSLETGGLAFF.

V usage is TRBV30 and J usage is TRBJ2-1; perhaps TRBD2 as D (5 bases). Germline CDR1 and CDR2: GTSNPN and SVGIG (reference sequence). The CDR3 sequence is 14 residues long. V gave up 0 bases and J gave up 4 bases, with 10 bases separating them. In DNA, the CDR3 is TGTGCCTGGAGTGTCGGACTGGCTTACAATGAGCAGTTCTTC. This translates into CAWSVGLAYNEQFF.

This clone was seen a single time. CDR3 amino acids: CASSLEVLAGGSDTQYF. DNA of the CDR3: TGTGCCAGCAGTTTAGAAGTCCTAGCGGGAGGATCCGATACGCAGTATTTT. The J gene is TRBJ2-3, the V gene TRBV28, with 11 bases matching TRBD2. Trimming cost V 2 bases and J 6 bases; bases outside gene matches: 10. The V gene's germline CDR1 is MDHEN and CDR2 SYDVKM. CDR3 size: 17 residues.

DNA of the CDR3: TGTGCCATCAGTGAGGCGGAACAGACTAGCGGGAGAGGAATCACAGATACGCAGTATTTT. It yields the protein CAISEAEQTSGRGITDTQYF. The chain employs TRBV10-3 and TRBJ2-3; 12 nucleotides match TRBD2. V shed 2 bases, J shed 2 bases, and the junction held 14 bases outside the gene matches. CDR3 length equals 20 residues. From germline, CDR1 is ENHRY and CDR2 SYGVKD.

In its sample, this clone was seen once. The rearrangement uses TRBV4-1 and TRBJ1-2; tentatively, D is TRBD1 (6 bases). Germline V lookup: CDR1 MGHRA, CDR2 YSYEKL. This CDR3 is 14 amino acids long. V shed 0 bases and J shed 7 bases, with 12 bases lying between them. CDR3 coding DNA: TGCGCCAGCAGCCAAGATGACAGGAGAGGTGGCTACACCTTC. Its protein product is CASSQDDRRGGYTF.

The genes are TRBV27 and TRBJ2-2; D possibly corresponds to TRBD1 (6 bases). Germline V gene sequence: CDR1 MNHEY, CDR2 SMNVEV (reference sequence). The V end was cut by 6 bases, the J end by 5 bases, with 19 bases between. The CDR3 runs to 16 residues. CDR3 region: CASRNKQGLGTGELFF. In DNA, the CDR3 is TGTGCCAGCAGGAACAAACAGGGCCTTGGAACCGGGGAGCTGTTTTTT.

The V call is TRBV6-5, the J call TRBJ1-5; D perhaps matches TRBD1 (5 bases). The germline CDR1 and CDR2 sequences are MNHEY and SVGAGI. The CDR3 is 15 amino acids. V lost 0 bases and J 2 bases, leaving 8 bases between the germline ends. Here the CDR3 DNA reads TGTGCCAGCAGTTACTCTGCGGGGGGCAATCAGCCCCAGCATTTT. Its protein is CASSYSAGGNQPQHF.

This sequence joins TRBV6-5 and TRBJ2-1; a weak D match, TRBD2 (6 bases). The germline V gene encodes CDR1 MNHEY and CDR2 SVGAGI. V dropped 2 bases and J dropped 6 bases, with 11 bases sitting between them. CDR3 size: 14 residues. CDR3 in amino acids: CASSYGKGGNEQFF. CDR3 nucleotides: TGTGCCAGCAGTTACGGAAAGGGAGGCAATGAGCAGTTCTTC.

V usage is TRBV27 and J usage is TRBJ1-1; TRBD1 matches 7 bases. J lost 4 bases, V lost 6 bases, and 8 bases had no gene match. This CDR3 has 14 amino acids. The germline V gene encodes CDR1 MNHEY and CDR2 SMNVEV (reference sequence). The CDR3 here is CASRLGQGGTEAFF. The CDR3 DNA reads as TGTGCCAGCAGGCTAGGCCAGGGGGGCACTGAAGCTTTCTTT.

This clone appeared a single time. The gene calls are TRBV27 and TRBJ1-6, with D unresolved. V lost 0 bases and J 8 bases, leaving 5 bases between the germline ends. There are 13 residues in the CDR3. Per germline, CDR1 MNHEY and CDR2 SMNVEV (reference sequence). The CDR3 DNA sequence: TGTGCCAGCAGTTTATCGCGGGATTCACCCCTCCACTTT. Translation: CASSLSRDSPLHF.

The V call is TRBV28, the J call TRBJ1-4; possible D gene TRBD1, 6 bases. The CDR3 sequence is 14 residues long. Trimming took off 5 bases at V and 9 bases at J, with 16 bases between the two ends. Germline CDR1 is MDHEN and CDR2 is SYDVKM. The DNA of the CDR3 is TGTGCCAGCAGTCCAGGGGACCATATGAAAAAACTGTTTTTT. Translated: CASSPGDHMKKLFF. The variable domain in full, completed from reference TRBV28 and TRBJ1-4, reads DVKVTQSSRYLVKRTGEKVFLECVQDMDHENMFWYRQDPGLGLRLIYFSYDVKMKEKGDIPEGYSVSREKKERFSLILESASTNQTSMYLCASSPGDHMKKLFFGSGTQLSVL.

The chain recombines TRBV5-6 with TRBJ2-5; tentatively, D is TRBD2 (5 bases). The germline V gene encodes CDR1 SGHDT and CDR2 YYEEEE. Trimming took off 1 base at V and 7 bases at J, with 14 bases between the two ends. This CDR3 region has 14 residues. CDR3 sequence (DNA): TGTGCCAGCAGCTTGTTGCGGACTCAGCGGACCCAGTACTTC. Protein product: CASSLLRTQRTQYF.

This clone was observed a few times. The rearrangement uses TRBV27 and TRBJ2-3; 12 nucleotides align to TRBD2. The CDR3 consists of 15 residues. CDR1 and CDR2 (germline): MNHEY, SMNVEV (reference sequence). V was pared by 5 bases and J by 5 bases, with 5 bases of the junction left unmatched. The CDR3 nucleotides read TGTGCCAGCAGTAACTTGGGACTAGCGGGAGATACGCAGTATTTT. Protein: CASSNLGLAGDTQYF.

The chain is built from TRBV19 and TRBJ2-2, with D possibly TRBD2 on 5 matching bases. Trimming pared 6 bases from V and 5 bases from J, leaving 22 bases between. This CDR3 contains 17 residues. Germline assignment: CDR1 LNHDA and CDR2 SQIVND (reference sequence). The CDR3 reads CASRTRRAADGTGELFF. The CDR3 DNA reads as TGTGCCAGTAGAACCCGGCGAGCGGCGGATGGGACCGGGGAGCTGTTTTTT.

This clone occurred once. This rearrangement joins TRBV30 to TRBJ2-5, with D perhaps TRBD2 (6 bases). V lost 5 bases and J 5 bases, leaving 15 bases between the germline ends. The CDR3 has 13 residues. Germline-derived CDR1 and CDR2 are GTSNPN and SVGIG (reference sequence). DNA of the CDR3: TGTGCCTGGGGAGGGCTACCCGGTGAGACCCAGTACTTC. Translation: CAWGGLPGETQYF.

The V and J genes are TRBV10-2 and TRBJ2-2, with 8 bases that match TRBD1. The germline CDR1 and CDR2 sequences are WSHSY and SAAADI. The CDR3 consists of 14 residues. V shed 4 bases and J 6 bases; nucleotides not matched to a gene: 4. The chain's CDR3 is CASSVQGVPGELFF. The CDR3 DNA follows: TGCGCCAGCAGTGTACAGGGGGTCCCCGGGGAGCTGTTTTTT.

This clone was seen more than once but under ten times. V usage is TRBV28 and J usage is TRBJ1-4; TRBD1 is a possible D gene (5 bases). The germline CDR1 and CDR2 sequences are MDHEN and SYDVKM. This CDR3 is built from 16 residues. V lost 4 bases, J lost 4 bases, and 16 bases lay in between. The CDR3 region is CASSSYRDLYNEKLFF. In DNA form, the CDR3 reads TGTGCCAGCAGTTCCTACCGGGACTTGTATAATGAAAAACTGTTTTTT.